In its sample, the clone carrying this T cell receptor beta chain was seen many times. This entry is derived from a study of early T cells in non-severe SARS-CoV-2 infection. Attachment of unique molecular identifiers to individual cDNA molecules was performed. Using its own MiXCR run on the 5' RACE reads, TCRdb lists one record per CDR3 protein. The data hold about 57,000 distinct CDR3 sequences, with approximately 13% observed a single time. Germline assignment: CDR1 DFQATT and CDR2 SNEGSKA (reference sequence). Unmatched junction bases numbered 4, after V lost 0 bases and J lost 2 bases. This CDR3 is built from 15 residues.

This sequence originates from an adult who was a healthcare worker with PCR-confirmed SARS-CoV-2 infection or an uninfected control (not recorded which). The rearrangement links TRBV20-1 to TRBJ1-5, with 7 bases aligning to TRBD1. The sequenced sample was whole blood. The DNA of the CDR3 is TGCAGTGCTAGAGACCGTACAGGGGGCAATCAGCCCCAGCATTTT. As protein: CSARDRTGGNQPQHF.